This T cell receptor beta chain was retrieved from a study of CD8 T cells in Susac syndrome. An input of about 0.5 to 1 ug of RNA was subjected to reverse transcription using random hexamers. Amplification of TCR beta CDR3 by immunoSEQ multiplex PCR spanned 54 Vbeta and 13 Jbeta. Each CDR3 protein is one row after TCRdb ran MiXCR on the immunoSEQ multiplex PCR reads. The data hold roughly 140,000 distinct CDR3 sequences, with approximately 94% observed a single time. Fulfillment of recently defined diagnostic criteria for definite or probable disease was shown by the patients with Susac syndrome. This TCR was recovered from a human donor with Susac syndrome. Sequencing was done on a sample of CD4+ T cells from PBMCs.

CDR3 DNA sequence: TGCAGCGCACCGGGACTAGCGGGAGGAGAGAATGAGCAGTTCTTC. Amino acid sequence: CSAPGLAGGENEQFF. The chain carries TRBV29-1 and TRBJ2-1, with 15 bases matching TRBD2. This CDR3 is 15 amino acids long. J gave up 7 bases and V 7 bases, and 8 bases lay outside the gene matches. The germline CDR1 and CDR2 sequences are SQVTM and ANQGSEA.